This T cell receptor beta chain was captured in a study of technical replicates of blood from several donors. Per the germline V gene, CDR1 is LNHDA and CDR2 is SQIVND (reference sequence). The CDR3 is 14 residues long. Unmatched junction bases numbered 7, after V lost 3 bases and J lost 8 bases. Assay used: immunoSEQ multiplex PCR; TCRdb lists only in-frame clones, some missing. Of around 62,000 clones in the sample, under 98% were seen once. The sample was T cells isolated from PBMCs. V is TRBV19 and J is TRBJ1-1, with 9 positions matching TRBD1. The TCR comes from a human donor in good health. Here the CDR3 reads CASSMTGGLVEAFF. CDR3 DNA sequence: TGTGCCAGTAGTATGACAGGGGGTCTGGTGGAAGCTTTCTTT.